This T cell receptor (beta chain) was observed in a study of a mutant IDH1 vaccine in newly diagnosed glioma. Findings of the study overall: Patients mounted vaccine-induced immune responses in around 93% of cases.

Germline CDR1 LNHDA, CDR2 SQIVND (reference sequence). This CDR3 spans 15 amino acids. The V and J ends lost 3 bases and 2 bases, in that order; junction bases with no gene match: 6. TCRdb's copy holds only in-frame clones and misses some; the assay was immunoSEQ multiplex PCR. This sample has about 32,000 clones, with under 80% found just once. Time point of the sample: week 11, during vaccination. Vaccinated patients received 300 ug of mutant IDH1 20-mer peptide per dose, with topical imiquimod. This clone was seen only once. Its antigen is as yet unknown. This material consisted of PBMCs, taken from a glioma patient whose treatment included an IDH1 peptide vaccine. The TCR sequence derives from a man aged 25 to 40 with glioma. V is TRBV19 and J is TRBJ2-7; TRBD1 matches at 8 bases. CDR3 in amino acids: CASSMTGQGPYEQYF. CDR3 DNA sequence: TGTGCCAGTAGTATGACAGGACAGGGCCCCTACGAGCAGTACTTC.